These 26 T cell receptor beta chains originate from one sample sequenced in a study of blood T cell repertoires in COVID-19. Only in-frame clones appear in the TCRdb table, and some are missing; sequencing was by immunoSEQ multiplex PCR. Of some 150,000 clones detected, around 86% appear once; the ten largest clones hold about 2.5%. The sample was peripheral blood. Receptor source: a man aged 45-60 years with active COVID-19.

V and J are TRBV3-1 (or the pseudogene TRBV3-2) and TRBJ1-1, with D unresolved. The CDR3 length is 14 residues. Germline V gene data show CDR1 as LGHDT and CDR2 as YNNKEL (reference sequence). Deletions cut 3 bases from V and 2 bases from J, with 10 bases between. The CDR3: CASSQIGSNTEAFF. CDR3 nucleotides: TGTGCCAGCAGCCAGATCGGGAGCAACACTGAAGCTTTCTTT.

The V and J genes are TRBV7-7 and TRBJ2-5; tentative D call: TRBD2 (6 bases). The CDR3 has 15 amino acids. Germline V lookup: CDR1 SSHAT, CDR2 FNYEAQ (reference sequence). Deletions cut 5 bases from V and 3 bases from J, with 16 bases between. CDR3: CASSDIPGVEETQYF. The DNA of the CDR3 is TGTGCCAGCAGCGACATTCCGGGGGTGGAAGAGACCCAGTACTTC.

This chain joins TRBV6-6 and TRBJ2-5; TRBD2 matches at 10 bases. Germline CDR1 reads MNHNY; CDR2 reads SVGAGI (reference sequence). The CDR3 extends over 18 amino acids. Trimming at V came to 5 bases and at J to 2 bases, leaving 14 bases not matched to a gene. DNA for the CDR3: TGTGCCAGCAGTCGCCTCGGGGGTAGCGGGGGGCCTCAAGAGACCCAGTACTTC. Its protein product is CASSRLGGSGGPQETQYF.

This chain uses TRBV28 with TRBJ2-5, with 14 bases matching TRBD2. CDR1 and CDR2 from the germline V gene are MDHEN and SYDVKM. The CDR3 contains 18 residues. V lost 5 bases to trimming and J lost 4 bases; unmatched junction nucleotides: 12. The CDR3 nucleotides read TGTGCCAGCAGTGTTCCGGGACTAGCGGGGGCCAAGGGAGAGACCCAGTACTTC. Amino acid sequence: CASSVPGLAGAKGETQYF.

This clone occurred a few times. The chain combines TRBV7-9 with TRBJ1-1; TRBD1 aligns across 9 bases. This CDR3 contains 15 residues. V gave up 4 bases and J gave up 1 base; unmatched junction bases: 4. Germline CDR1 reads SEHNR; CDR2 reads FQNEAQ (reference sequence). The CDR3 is CASSSNRGRNTEAFF. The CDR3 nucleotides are TGTGCCAGCAGCTCCAACAGGGGGCGGAACACTGAAGCTTTCTTT.

The CDR3: CASSLGTGRGNTIYF. CDR3 nucleotides: TGTGCCAGCAGCTTAGGGACAGGGAGGGGAAACACCATATATTTT. The chain uses TRBV11-2 and TRBJ1-3, with 8 bases matching TRBD1. The germline V gene has CDR1 SGHAT and CDR2 FQNNGV. The V and J ends lost 1 base and 4 bases, in that order; junction bases with no gene match: 3. The CDR3 loop spans 15 amino acids.

CDR3 DNA: TGCGCCAGCAGCTTTCGACTAGCGGGGGGCCAAGAGACCCAGTACTTC. It specifies CASSFRLAGGQETQYF. V gene TRBV5-1 combines with J gene TRBJ2-5; 13 bases line up with TRBD2. The J segment lost 1 base and the V segment lost 2 bases, leaving 2 bases of the junction unmatched. CDR3 size: 16 residues. Germline CDR1 and CDR2: SGHRS and YFSETQ.

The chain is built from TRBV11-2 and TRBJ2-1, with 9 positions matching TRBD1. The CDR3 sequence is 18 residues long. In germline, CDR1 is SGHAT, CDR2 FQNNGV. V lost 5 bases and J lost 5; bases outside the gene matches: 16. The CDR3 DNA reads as TGTGCCAGCAGCATGGGGACAGGGTATTTGTTAATGGACAATGAGCAGTTCTTC. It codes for CASSMGTGYLLMDNEQFF.

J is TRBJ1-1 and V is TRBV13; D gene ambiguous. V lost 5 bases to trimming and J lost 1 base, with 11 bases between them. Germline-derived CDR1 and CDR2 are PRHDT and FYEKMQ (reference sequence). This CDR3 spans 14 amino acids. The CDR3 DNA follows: TGTGCCAGCAGCCTCCGGGGAGGGAACACTGAAGCTTTCTTT. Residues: CASSLRGGNTEAFF.

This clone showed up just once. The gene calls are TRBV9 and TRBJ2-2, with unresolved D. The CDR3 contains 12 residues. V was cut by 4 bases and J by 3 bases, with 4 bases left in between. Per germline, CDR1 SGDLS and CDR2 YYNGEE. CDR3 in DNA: TGTGCCAGCAGCCCGTACACCGGGGAGCTGTTTTTT. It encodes CASSPYTGELFF.

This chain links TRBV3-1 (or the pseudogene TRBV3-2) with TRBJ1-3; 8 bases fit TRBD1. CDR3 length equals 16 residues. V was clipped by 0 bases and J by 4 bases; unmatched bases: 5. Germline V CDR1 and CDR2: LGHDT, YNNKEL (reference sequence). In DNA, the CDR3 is TGTGCCAGCAGCCAAGACCAGGGGGCAGGAGGAAACACCATATATTTT. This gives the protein CASSQDQGAGGNTIYF.

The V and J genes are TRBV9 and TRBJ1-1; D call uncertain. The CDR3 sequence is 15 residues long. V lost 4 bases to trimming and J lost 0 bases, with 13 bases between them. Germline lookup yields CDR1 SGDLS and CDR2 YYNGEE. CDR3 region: CASSSNTDMNTEAFF. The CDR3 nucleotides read TGTGCCAGCAGCTCAAACACCGATATGAACACTGAAGCTTTCTTT.

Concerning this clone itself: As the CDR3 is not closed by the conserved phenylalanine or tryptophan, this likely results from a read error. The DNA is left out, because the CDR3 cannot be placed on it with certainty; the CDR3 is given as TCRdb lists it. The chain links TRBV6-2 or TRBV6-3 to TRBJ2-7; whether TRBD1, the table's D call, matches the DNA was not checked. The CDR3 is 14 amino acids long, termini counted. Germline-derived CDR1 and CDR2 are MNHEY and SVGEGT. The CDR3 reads CASSYSIDRGTNSI.

The CDR3 DNA sequence: TGTGCCAGCAGTGCGGGGCGGCTCAATAGTCAGCCCCAGCATTTT. It specifies CASSAGRLNSQPQHF. V and J are TRBV7-8 and TRBJ1-5; tentative D call: TRBD1 (5 bases). The CDR3 spans 15 residues. V lost 6 bases and J 6 bases, leaving 18 bases between the germline ends. CDR1 is SGHVS and CDR2 is FQNEAQ in the germline V gene.

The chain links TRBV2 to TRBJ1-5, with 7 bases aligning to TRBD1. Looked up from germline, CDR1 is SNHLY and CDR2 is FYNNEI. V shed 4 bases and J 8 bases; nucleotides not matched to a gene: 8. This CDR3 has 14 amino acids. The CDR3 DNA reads TGTGCCAGCAGTGGTGGGGTTCAGGGGGAGCCCCAGCATTTT. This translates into CASSGGVQGEPQHF.

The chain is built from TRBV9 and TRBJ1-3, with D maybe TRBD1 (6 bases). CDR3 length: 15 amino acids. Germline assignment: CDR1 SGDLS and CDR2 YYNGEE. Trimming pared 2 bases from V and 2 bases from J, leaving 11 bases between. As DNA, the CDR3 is TGTGCCAGCAGCGTCGCTACAGGGCCTGGAAACACCATATATTTT. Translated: CASSVATGPGNTIYF.

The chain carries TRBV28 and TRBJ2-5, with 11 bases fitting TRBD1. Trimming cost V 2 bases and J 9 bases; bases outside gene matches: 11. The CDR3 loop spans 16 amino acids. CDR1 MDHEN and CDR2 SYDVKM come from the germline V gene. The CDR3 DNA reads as TGTGCCAGCAGTTTACTCGGGACAGGGGGGTTTCGGGCCCAGTACTTC. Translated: CASSLLGTGGFRAQYF.

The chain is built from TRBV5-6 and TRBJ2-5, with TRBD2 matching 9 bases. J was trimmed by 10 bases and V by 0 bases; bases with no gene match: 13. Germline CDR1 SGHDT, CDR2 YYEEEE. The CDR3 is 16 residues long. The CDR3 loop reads CASSLEGTSIGRGQYF. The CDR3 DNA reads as TGTGCCAGCAGCTTGGAGGGGACTAGCATTGGGAGGGGCCAGTACTTC. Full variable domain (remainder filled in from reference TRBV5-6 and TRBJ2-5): DAGVTQSPTHLIKTRGQQVTLRCSPKSGHDTVSWYQQALGQGPQFIFQYYEEEERQRGNFPDRFSGHQFPNYSSELNVNALLLGDSALYLCASSLEGTSIGRGQYFGPGTRLLVL.

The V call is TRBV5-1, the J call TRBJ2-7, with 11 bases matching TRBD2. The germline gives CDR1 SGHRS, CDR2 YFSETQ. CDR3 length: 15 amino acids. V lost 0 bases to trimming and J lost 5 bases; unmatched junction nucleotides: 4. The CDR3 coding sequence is TGCGCCAGCAGCTTGGCTAGCGGGGGGTTTAACGAGCAGTACTTC. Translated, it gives CASSLASGGFNEQYF.

As DNA, the CDR3 is TGTGCCAGCAGCCAAGTCGGGTCAAGGAGGGGGCGGAAAGCTTTCTTT. Protein sequence: CASSQVGSRRGRKAFF. The rearrangement links TRBV3-1 (or the pseudogene TRBV3-2) to TRBJ1-1; 7 bases fit TRBD1. CDR1 and CDR2 (germline): LGHDT, YNNKEL (reference sequence). This CDR3 comprises 16 residues. J lost 9 bases, V lost 1 base, and 14 bases had no gene match.

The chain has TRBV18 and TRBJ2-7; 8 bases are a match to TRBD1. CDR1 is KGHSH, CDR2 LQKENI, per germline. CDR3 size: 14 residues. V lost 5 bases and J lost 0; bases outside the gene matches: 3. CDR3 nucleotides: TGTGCCAGCTCAGGACAGGGCCTCTCCTACGAGCAGTACTTC. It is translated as CASSGQGLSYEQYF.

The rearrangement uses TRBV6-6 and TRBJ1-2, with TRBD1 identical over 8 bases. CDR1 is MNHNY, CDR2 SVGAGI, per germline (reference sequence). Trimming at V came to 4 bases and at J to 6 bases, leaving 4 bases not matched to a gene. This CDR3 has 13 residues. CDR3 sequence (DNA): TGTGCCAGCAGTTCCCGACAGGGGAATGGCTACACCTTC. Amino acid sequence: CASSSRQGNGYTF.

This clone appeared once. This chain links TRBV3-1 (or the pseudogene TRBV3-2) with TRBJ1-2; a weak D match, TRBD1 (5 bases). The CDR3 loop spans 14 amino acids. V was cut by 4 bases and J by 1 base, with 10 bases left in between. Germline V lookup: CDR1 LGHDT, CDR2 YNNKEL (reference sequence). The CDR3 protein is CASSPLTVNYGYTF. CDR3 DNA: TGTGCCAGCAGCCCCCTGACAGTTAACTATGGCTACACCTTC.

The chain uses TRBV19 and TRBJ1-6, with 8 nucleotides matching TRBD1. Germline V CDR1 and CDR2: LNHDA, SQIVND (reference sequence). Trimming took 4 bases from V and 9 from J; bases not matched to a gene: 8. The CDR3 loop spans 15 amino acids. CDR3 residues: CASSKRGQGTSPLHF. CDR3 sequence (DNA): TGTGCCAGTAGTAAACGCGGACAGGGAACTTCACCCCTCCACTTT. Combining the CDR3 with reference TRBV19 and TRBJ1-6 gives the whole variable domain DGGITQSPKYLFRKEGQNVTLSCEQNLNHDAMYWYRQDPGQGLRLIYYSQIVNDFQKGDIAEGYSVSREKKESFPLTVTSAQKNPTAFYLCASSKRGQGTSPLHFGNGTRLTVT.

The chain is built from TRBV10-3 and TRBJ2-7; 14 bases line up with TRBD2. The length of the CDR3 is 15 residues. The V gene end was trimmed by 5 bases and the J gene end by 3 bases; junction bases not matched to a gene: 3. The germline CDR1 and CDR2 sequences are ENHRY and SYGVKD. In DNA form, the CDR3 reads TGTGCCATCAGTCTGACTAGCGGGGGGGACTACGAGCAGTACTTC. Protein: CAISLTSGGDYEQYF.

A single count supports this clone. CDR3 region: CASSGGEGRANEQYF. CDR3 coding DNA: TGTGCCAGCAGCGGGGGGGAAGGACGGGCAAACGAGCAGTACTTC. The chain combines TRBV7-2 with TRBJ2-7; 7 bases are shared with TRBD2. The J segment lost 5 bases and the V segment lost 5 bases, leaving 12 bases of the junction unmatched. Germline CDR1 and CDR2: SGHTA and FQGNSA. CDR3 length: 15 amino acids.